The 14 T cell receptor beta chains below come from one sample, sequenced in a study of shared clonotypes between healthy human individuals. TCRdb's copy holds only in-frame clones and misses some; the assay was immunoSEQ multiplex PCR. The sample contains millions of clones, more than 85% of which appear only once. It was CD45RO-negative cells, positively selected for CCR7, that made up naive CD8 cells, with terminally differentiated effector memory CD45RA+ cells excluded. Sequences were obtained from naive CD8+ T cells from PBMCs. These receptors were taken from a man younger than 35 in good health. Some clones in this sample may be carry-over from other donors' samples.

The chain carries TRBV7-6 and TRBJ1-2; TRBD1 aligns across 7 bases. Germline CDR1 is SGHVS and CDR2 is FNYEAQ. V lost 1 base, J lost 2 bases, and 7 bases stayed unmatched. This CDR3 is built from 16 residues. The DNA for the CDR3 is TGTGCCAGCAGCTTAGTAGGCCCCAGGGGGAACTATGGCTACACCTTC. Translation: CASSLVGPRGNYGYTF. Variable domain in full (rest from reference TRBV7-6 and TRBJ1-2): GAGVSQSPRYKVTKRGQDVALRCDPISGHVSLYWYRQALGQGPEFLTYFNYEAQQDKSGLPNDRFSAERPEGSISTLTIQRTEQRDSAMYRCASSLVGPRGNYGYTFGSGTRLTVV.

The CDR3, as DNA: TGTGCCAGCAGGACAGGGGGCGTTGGTCACGAGCAGTACTTC. Translated, it gives CASRTGGVGHEQYF. V gene TRBV27 combines with J gene TRBJ2-7; TRBD1 matches at 10 bases. Germline V gives CDR1 MNHEY, CDR2 SMNVEV (reference sequence). The CDR3 is made up of 14 amino acids. V lost 6 bases, J lost 5 bases, and 7 bases stayed unmatched.

Here the CDR3 DNA reads TGTGCCAGCAGCTTGGGGGCGGGAGGTGAGGGGAATGAGCAGTTCTTC. Translation gives CASSLGAGGEGNEQFF. The V gene is TRBV5-6, the J gene TRBJ2-1; TRBD2 matches 8 bases. This CDR3 has 16 residues. The V and J ends lost 0 bases and 7 bases, in that order; junction bases with no gene match: 9. Germline V gene data show CDR1 as SGHDT and CDR2 as YYEEEE.

The gene calls are TRBV5-1 and TRBJ1-1; maybe TRBD1 (5 bases). With 4 bases removed from V and 4 bases from J, the gap between germline ends came to 14 bases. Germline values: CDR1 SGHRS, CDR2 YFSETQ. This CDR3 is 14 amino acids long. The CDR3 DNA is TGCGCCAGCAGCCCCGACGGGGGATTCACTGAAGCTTTCTTT. As protein: CASSPDGGFTEAFF.

The J gene is TRBJ2-7, the V gene TRBV7-9; D not certain. Germline V gene data show CDR1 as SEHNR and CDR2 as FQNEAQ (reference sequence). The V end lost 5 bases, the J end lost 3 bases, and 14 bases lay between the germline ends. The CDR3 consists of 14 residues. The DNA of the CDR3 is TGTGCCAGCAGCCCCGCCGACGCCAACTACGAGCAGTACTTC. Amino acid sequence: CASSPADANYEQYF.

This chain uses TRBV7-9 with TRBJ2-2; TRBD2 matches at 10 bases. The CDR3 is made up of 16 amino acids. V dropped 5 bases and J dropped 1; count of bases not matched to a gene: 4. CDR1 and CDR2 from the germline V gene are SEHNR and FQNEAQ (reference sequence). CDR3 protein: CASSPASGRNTGELFF. In nucleotides, the CDR3 is TGTGCCAGCAGCCCGGCTAGCGGGAGGAACACCGGGGAGCTGTTTTTT.

The chain uses TRBV4-1 and TRBJ1-1, with D maybe TRBD1 (5 bases). Germline CDR1 is MGHRA and CDR2 is YSYEKL. V lost 1 base and J 4 bases, leaving 19 bases between the germline ends. This CDR3 is 17 amino acids long. CDR3 protein: CASSQVGFGGTFTEAFF. CDR3 nucleotides: TGCGCCAGCAGCCAAGTCGGGTTTGGGGGTACTTTCACTGAAGCTTTCTTT.

CDR3 in DNA: TGTGCCAGCAGCCCCCAGACTAGCGGAACCTACGAGCAGTACTTC. Amino acids: CASSPQTSGTYEQYF. This chain connects TRBV13 to TRBJ2-7; 9 bases are shared with TRBD2. After removal of 5 bases from V and 2 bases from J, the junction contained 7 bases not matched to a gene. This CDR3 has 15 amino acids. CDR1 and CDR2 (germline): PRHDT, FYEKMQ (reference sequence).

The chain links TRBV6-5 to TRBJ2-1; tentatively, D is TRBD1 (5 bases). Germline V CDR1 and CDR2: MNHEY, SVGAGI. CDR3 length equals 15 residues. Trimming left V 4 bases short and J 7 bases short, with 17 bases between. The CDR3 DNA reads TGTGCCAGCAGTTTAGGGGTTGCCCATTGGAATGAGCAGTTCTTC. Its translation: CASSLGVAHWNEQFF.

V and J are TRBV21-1 and TRBJ2-1; TRBD2 was called by the table and not checked on the DNA. TRBV21-1 is noted as a pseudogene. The CDR3 extends over 16 amino acids. This chain's CDR3 is CASLRGSGRIYNEQFF. The DNA for the CDR3 is TGTGCCAGCCTCCGGGGTAGCGGGAGGATATACAATGAGCAGTTCTTC.

The count of this clone is one. The chain has TRBV5-3 and TRBJ1-4; D gene unclear. TRBV5-3 has ORF status, its function being uncertain. The CDR3 runs 16 residues. The V and J ends lost 0 bases and 6 bases respectively, with 15 bases between them. The CDR3 DNA sequence: TGTGCCAGAAGCTTGGCTGAAGGACTCCCATATGAAAAACTGTTTTTT. The encoded protein is CARSLAEGLPYEKLFF.

As to this clone: A much larger clone is a single base away; this may be a read error. Other DNA sequences in this specimen translate into the identical CDR3. V gene TRBV7-2 combines with J gene TRBJ2-2; no firm D call. CDR3 length equals 12 residues. V dropped 1 base and J dropped 4 bases, with 1 base sitting between them. Germline values: CDR1 SGHTA, CDR2 FQGNSA. The CDR3 DNA is TGTGCCAGCAGCTTAGGCACCGGGGAGCTGTTTTTT. This encodes CASSLGTGELFF.

This clone was seen a few times. The chain carries TRBV7-6 and TRBJ1-1; D is unclear. The CDR3 totals 14 residues. The germline V and J ends were trimmed by 5 bases and 0 bases, with 10 bases remaining between them. CDR1 and CDR2 (germline): SGHVS, FNYEAQ. The CDR3 DNA is TGTGCCAGCAGCAGCGGGAATTTGAACACTGAAGCTTTCTTT. Its protein product is CASSSGNLNTEAFF.

The count of this clone is one. The chain combines TRBV7-9 with TRBJ1-3; D may be TRBD1 (6 bases). CDR1 and CDR2 (germline): SEHNR, FQNEAQ (reference sequence). Trimming removed 0 bases from V and 0 bases from J, with 9 bases in between. This CDR3 has 16 amino acids. The CDR3 region has the DNA TGTGCCAGCAGCTTAGCCGACAGGAGCTCTGGAAACACCATATATTTT. It codes for CASSLADRSSGNTIYF.